This entry is about one TCR beta chain. The target antigen is unknown. V was pared by 4 bases and J by 5 bases, with 13 bases between. The CDR3 is 14 amino acids. The germline V gene has CDR1 LGHNA and CDR2 YSLEER. The sample originates from a study of T cell responses to AZD1222 COVID-19 vaccine. Whole-study context: Doses given second, at about 4 or about 12 weeks, were pooled.

Generated by immunoSEQ multiplex PCR, the TCRdb table keeps only in-frame clones and is missing some. Among approximately 130,000 clones listed, 70% to 90% were seen once. Findings and limits, study-wide: The reported proportion of spike-specific TCRs targeting unmutated variant regions was nearly half.

The source was peripheral blood, collected on day 0 of AZD1222 vaccination. This chain connects TRBV4-3 to TRBJ2-3, with D perhaps matching TRBD1 or TRBD2 (6 bases each). This clonotype was obtained from an adult in good health. In DNA, the CDR3 is TGCGCCAGCAGCCGAGAAGGAGGGGGAGATACGCAGTATTTT. It translates to CASSREGGGDTQYF.